This T cell receptor beta chain derives from a study of shared clonotypes between healthy human individuals. Whole-study results and caveats: Despite large depth, rarefaction showed incomplete sorted-subset sequencing.

Assay: immunoSEQ multiplex PCR; the TCRdb copy retains only in-frame clones and omits some. The table has about a million clones, 60% to 80% seen once. This CDR3 is built from 15 residues. The trim removed 4 bases at V and 0 bases at J, leaving 4 bases unmatched. From germline, CDR1 is SGHRS and CDR2 YFSETQ. A word on this clone: Its matching antigen is unknown.

Material for sequencing was memory CD4+ T cells sorted from blood. This sample's subset: CD45RA-negative fraction. This clonotype was obtained from a young man in good health. The chain recombines TRBV5-1 with TRBJ2-7, with TRBD1 identical over 10 bases. The CDR3 region is CASSPGQGVSYEQYF. The CDR3 DNA sequence: TGCGCCAGCAGCCCCGGACAGGGGGTCTCCTACGAGCAGTACTTC.